One and the same sample provided the 2 T cell receptor beta chains below, sequenced in a study of blood T cell repertoires in COVID-19. The repertoire was sequenced with immunoSEQ multiplex PCR; TCRdb's copy has only in-frame clones and lacks some. The table includes roughly 110,000 clones, around 80% detected once. The specimen sequenced was peripheral blood. These receptors all come from a man in his 70s with acute or convalescent COVID-19.

The DNA for the CDR3 is TGTGCCAGCTCACCCCCAGATACTACGTATGGCTACACCTTC. Translation: CASSPPDTTYGYTF. V is TRBV18 and J is TRBJ1-2; D is unclear. This CDR3 region has 14 residues. CDR1 is KGHSH, CDR2 LQKENI, per germline. V lost 3 bases and J lost 5, with 13 bases in between. Variable domain in full (rest from reference TRBV18 and TRBJ1-2): NAGVMQNPRHLVRRRGQEARLRCSPMKGHSHVYWYRQLPEEGLKFMVYLQKENIIDESGMPKERFSAEFPKEGPSILRIQQVVRGDSAAYFCASSPPDTTYGYTFGSGTRLTVV.

The chain uses TRBV7-3 and TRBJ2-2, with TRBD2 matching over 10 bases. Germline CDR1 reads SGHTA; CDR2 reads FQGTGA. The ends lost 5 bases at V and 7 bases at J; junction bases unmatched: 4. The CDR3 runs to 14 residues. The chain's CDR3 is CASSPSGGVGELFF. DNA for the CDR3: TGTGCCAGCAGCCCCAGCGGGGGGGTCGGGGAGCTGTTTTTT.